These T cell receptor beta chains were read from a single sample in a study of T-cell reconstitution after alpha-beta-depleted transplantation in children. TCRdb reprocessed the PCR reads with MiXCR, giving one entry per CDR3 protein. The table shows about 270,000 distinct CDR3 sequences, with nearly 10% occurring only once. This material consisted of PBMCs from the stem cell graft donor, taken from the stem cell graft. These receptor sequences come from a human donor who donated a stem cell graft to a child with SCID. The CDR3 runs from the conserved cysteine through the conserved F or W. The D gene is left open where the match is weak. Some rows have no size entry. The others give once, few or many, or a class for an expanded clone.

j_call clone_size v_call d_call cdr3_aa cdr3_nt
TRBJ2-7 . TRBV20-1 TRBD2 CSARGPSGGYEQYF TGCAGTGCTAGAGGTCCGAGCGGGGGCTACGAGCAGTACTTC
TRBJ2-1 . TRBV5-1 . CASSLPGAYNEQFF TGCGCCAGCAGCTTGCCAGGGGCGTACAATGAGCAGTTCTTC
TRBJ1-1 few TRBV6-5 TRBD1 CASSLDEGAGTEAFF TGTGCCAGCAGTTTAGATGAGGGGGCGGGCACTGAAGCTTTCTTT
TRBJ2-7 . TRBV6-1 . CASWTLAGHNEQYF TGTGCCAGCTGGACGCTGGCAGGGCACAACGAGCAGTACTTC
TRBJ1-6 . TRBV4-1 . CASSLVGSGESPLHF TGCGCCAGCAGCCTTGTTGGCAGCGGGGAGTCACCCCTCCACTTT
TRBJ2-6 few TRBV10-3 . CAIISGTPSGANVLTF TGTGCCATCATAAGTGGCACCCCCTCTGGGGCCAACGTCCTGACTTTC
TRBJ2-4 . TRBV12-3/TRBV12-4 . CASSLAAGMVKNIQYF TGTGCCAGCAGTTTAGCTGCAGGGATGGTCAAAAACATTCAGTACTTC
TRBJ2-3 few TRBV5-6 . CASSLAGAKTSTDTQYF TGTGCCAGCAGCTTGGCCGGTGCAAAAACTAGCACAGATACGCAGTATTTT
TRBJ2-3 few TRBV27 . CASSFWDNTDTQYF TGTGCCAGCAGTTTTTGGGACAACACAGATACGCAGTATTTT
TRBJ2-5 few TRBV7-3 . CASSPLVLSGEYQETQYF TGTGCCAGCAGCCCCCTAGTATTGTCGGGGGAGTACCAAGAGACCCAGTACTTC
TRBJ1-2 many TRBV5-6 TRBD1 CASSPGGGVNYGYTF TGTGCCAGCAGCCCAGGGGGGGGCGTCAACTATGGCTACACCTTC
TRBJ2-3 few TRBV10-3 . CAIQSPQGNPTDTQYF TGTGCCATCCAATCCCCACAGGGCAATCCCACAGATACGCAGTATTTT
TRBJ2-6 few TRBV9 . CASSVAVPAIGSGANVLTF TGTGCCAGCAGCGTAGCAGTCCCCGCAATAGGGTCTGGGGCCAACGTCCTGACTTTC
TRBJ2-7 few TRBV11-2 TRBD2 CASSLDPSGGYEQYF TGTGCCAGCAGCTTAGACCCTTCGGGGGGGTACGAGCAGTACTTC
TRBJ1-3 many TRBV5-6 . CASSLGRYIGNTIYF TGTGCCAGCAGCTTGGGGAGGTATATCGGAAACACCATATATTTT
TRBJ2-1 many TRBV7-2 . CASSTQEVYNEQFF TGTGCCAGCAGCACTCAGGAGGTCTACAATGAGCAGTTCTTC
TRBJ1-1 few TRBV11-2 . CASTLRRQAPEAFF TGTGCCAGCACCCTTAGGAGACAGGCGCCTGAAGCTTTCTTT
TRBJ2-2 many TRBV3-1 . CASSSQANTGELFF TGTGCCAGCAGCTCCCAAGCCAACACCGGGGAGCTGTTTTTT
TRBJ2-2 . TRBV6-1 TRBD1 CASSPGTGSSGELFF TGTGCCAGCAGTCCCGGGACAGGGTCCTCCGGGGAGCTGTTTTTT
TRBJ2-3 . TRBV12-3/TRBV12-4 . CASSLSGAGTDTQYF TGTGCCAGCAGTTTAAGCGGAGCGGGCACAGATACGCAGTATTTT
TRBJ2-5 . TRBV7-9 TRBD1 CASNSDREQETQYF TGTGCCAGCAACTCTGACAGGGAACAAGAGACCCAGTACTTC
TRBJ2-1 many TRBV18 TRBD2 CASSPISGLEGVGEQFF TGTGCCAGCTCACCGATCTCGGGACTAGAAGGAGTGGGTGAGCAGTTCTTC
TRBJ1-5 few TRBV19 . CASTRDLKNQPQHF TGTGCCAGTACTAGGGACCTTAAAAATCAGCCCCAGCATTTT
TRBJ2-3 few TRBV7-9 . CASSPTGSLTDTQYF TGTGCCAGCAGCCCCACAGGTTCCCTCACAGATACGCAGTATTTT
TRBJ2-1 few TRBV5-1 TRBD2 CASSPGLAGNLDNEQFF TGCGCCAGCAGCCCCGGACTAGCGGGAAACCTAGACAATGAGCAGTTCTTC
TRBJ2-7 many TRBV29-1 . CSVKTDNLNEQYF TGCAGCGTCAAGACCGATAACCTAAACGAGCAGTACTTC
TRBJ2-5 . TRBV6-5 . CASRLETDRRQETQYF TGTGCCAGCAGACTCGAGACAGATCGACGACAAGAGACCCAGTACTTC
TRBJ2-3 . TRBV5-1 . CASSLPGISTDTQYF TGCGCCAGCAGCTTGCCCGGGATTAGCACAGATACGCAGTATTTT
TRBJ1-4 . TRBV12-3/TRBV12-4 . CASSRTINEKLFF TGTGCCAGCAGTCGAACAATTAATGAAAAACTGTTTTTT
TRBJ1-6 many TRBV5-5 . CASSLIPGGNSPLHF TGTGCCAGCAGCTTAATTCCGGGGGGAAATTCACCCCTCCACTTT
TRBJ2-1 few TRBV10-2 TRBD2 CASSEREGQAGFYNEQFF TGCGCCAGCAGTGAGAGGGAAGGGCAAGCGGGATTCTACAATGAGCAGTTCTTC
TRBJ2-2 . TRBV19 . CASSMSGTLSGELFF TGTGCCAGTAGTATGTCAGGGACCCTGTCCGGGGAGCTGTTTTTT
TRBJ2-1 once TRBV12-3/TRBV12-4 . CASSLVAGEQFF TGTGCCAGCAGTTTAGTGGCGGGTGAGCAGTTCTTC
TRBJ2-3 few TRBV6-1 . CASSGSEWLRLYLNTDTQYF TGTGCCAGCAGTGGAAGCGAATGGCTGAGACTCTATCTAAACACAGATACGCAGTATTTT
TRBJ2-1 many TRBV4-1 . CASSPTDRIFSYNEQFF TGCGCCAGCAGCCCCACGGACAGAATATTCTCCTACAATGAGCAGTTCTTC
TRBJ2-1 many TRBV5-1 . CASSLAGHPSSYNEQFF TGCGCCAGCAGCTTGGCCGGACATCCGAGCTCCTACAATGAGCAGTTCTTC
TRBJ2-7 few TRBV6-5 . CASSLAQVTYEQYF TGTGCCAGCAGTTTGGCGCAGGTGACCTACGAGCAGTACTTC
TRBJ2-5 few TRBV12-3/TRBV12-4 TRBD1 CASSGQGDQETQYF TGTGCCAGCAGCGGACAGGGCGACCAAGAGACCCAGTACTTC
TRBJ1-2 once TRBV6-5 . CASRGPAYGYTF TGTGCCAGCCGAGGACCAGCCTATGGCTACACCTTC
TRBJ1-6 . TRBV10-3 TRBD1 CAISEPGTGVPLHF TGTGCCATCAGTGAGCCGGGGACAGGGGTACCCCTCCACTTT
TRBJ1-3 . TRBV19 . CASSIRGPFSGNTIYF TGTGCCAGTAGTATTCGTGGACCCTTCTCTGGAAACACCATATATTTT
TRBJ2-7 medium-sized TRBV29-1 TRBD1 CSGGPGQGAREQYF TGCAGCGGAGGACCGGGACAGGGGGCGAGGGAGCAGTACTTC
TRBJ2-1 many TRBV7-3 TRBD2 CASRLGSGGALEQFF TGTGCCAGCAGATTGGGTAGCGGGGGGGCTTTAGAGCAGTTCTTC
TRBJ2-7 many TRBV7-9 . CASTGWTNSYEQYF TGTGCCAGCACCGGGTGGACTAACTCCTACGAGCAGTACTTC
TRBJ2-1 . TRBV20-1 . CSAHERDPEQFF TGCAGTGCCCACGAACGCGACCCCGAGCAGTTCTTC
TRBJ2-7 many TRBV27 . CASSLGFPSYEQYF TGTGCCAGCAGTTTAGGGTTCCCTTCCTACGAGCAGTACTTC
TRBJ2-4 . TRBV18 TRBD1 CASSPTIQGANIQYF TGTGCCAGCTCACCCACCATACAGGGGGCGAACATTCAGTACTTC
TRBJ1-1 . TRBV24-1 TRBD1 CATKLRDRYTEAFF TGTGCCACCAAACTCCGGGACAGGTACACTGAAGCTTTCTTT
TRBJ1-5 few TRBV6-1 . CASSGQANQPQHF TGTGCCAGCAGTGGTCAGGCCAATCAGCCCCAGCATTTT
TRBJ1-6 many TRBV5-1 TRBD1 CASSSSPGQGAKDPLHF TGCGCCAGCAGCTCATCACCGGGACAGGGGGCCAAGGATCCCCTCCACTTT
TRBJ1-5 . TRBV28 . CASSLGSGTLNQPQHF TGTGCCAGCAGTTTAGGCTCCGGGACACTAAATCAGCCCCAGCATTTT
TRBJ2-7 . TRBV18 . CASSTLQGGEQYF TGTGCCAGCTCAACCCTCCAGGGAGGCGAGCAGTACTTC
TRBJ1-6 many TRBV4-1 TRBD1 CASSQDGGQGNSPLHF TGCGCCAGCAGCCAAGATGGGGGACAGGGTAATTCACCCCTCCACTTT
TRBJ2-6 few TRBV11-2 . CASSTQAGTRASGANVLTF TGTGCCAGCAGCACTCAAGCCGGGACACGAGCCTCTGGGGCCAACGTCCTGACTTTC
TRBJ2-2 . TRBV5-6 TRBD1 CASSRQGRFAGELFF TGTGCCAGCAGCAGACAGGGGCGCTTCGCCGGGGAGCTGTTTTTT
TRBJ2-1 . TRBV4-1 . CASSQLSGEQFF TGCGCCAGCAGCCAATTGTCTGGTGAGCAGTTCTTC
TRBJ1-2 medium-sized TRBV7-2 . CASSSSGTVNYGYTF TGTGCCAGCAGCTCGTCCGGGACGGTTAACTATGGCTACACCTTC
TRBJ2-7 few TRBV14 . CASSRSMKEQYF TGTGCCAGCAGCCGCTCGATGAAGGAGCAGTACTTC
TRBJ2-7 . TRBV12-3/TRBV12-4 . CASRQTSTLEQYF TGTGCCAGCAGGCAGACTTCTACTTTGGAGCAGTACTTC
TRBJ1-2 many TRBV6-5 . CASSQGKSGYTF TGTGCCAGCAGTCAGGGTAAATCGGGCTACACCTTC